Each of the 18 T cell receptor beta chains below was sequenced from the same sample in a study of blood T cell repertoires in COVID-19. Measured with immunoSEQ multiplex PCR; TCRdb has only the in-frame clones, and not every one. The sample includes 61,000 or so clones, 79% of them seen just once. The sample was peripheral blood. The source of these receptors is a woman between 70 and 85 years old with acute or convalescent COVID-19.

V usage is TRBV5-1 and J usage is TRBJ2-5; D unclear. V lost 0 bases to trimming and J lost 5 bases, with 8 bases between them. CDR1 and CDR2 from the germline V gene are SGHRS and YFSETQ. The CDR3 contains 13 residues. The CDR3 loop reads CASSLALRETQYF. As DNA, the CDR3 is TGCGCCAGCAGCTTGGCCCTCCGGGAGACCCAGTACTTC.

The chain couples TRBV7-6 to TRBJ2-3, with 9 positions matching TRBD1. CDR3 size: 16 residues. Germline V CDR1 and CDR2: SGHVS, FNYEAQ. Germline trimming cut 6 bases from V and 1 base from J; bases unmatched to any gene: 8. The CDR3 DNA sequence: TGTGCCAGCAGGGGTACAGGGGGCTTTGGCACAGATACGCAGTATTTT. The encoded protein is CASRGTGGFGTDTQYF. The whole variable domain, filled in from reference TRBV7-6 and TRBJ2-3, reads GAGVSQSPRYKVTKRGQDVALRCDPISGHVSLYWYRQALGQGPEFLTYFNYEAQQDKSGLPNDRFSAERPEGSISTLTIQRTEQRDSAMYRCASRGTGGFGTDTQYFGPGTRLTVL.

CDR3 DNA: TGTGCCAGCAGGGGCGGGACAGGGGGCGCGCGAAATTCACCCCTCCACTTT. The encoded protein is CASRGGTGGARNSPLHF. J is TRBJ1-6 and V is TRBV2, with 12 bases fitting TRBD1. V was clipped by 6 bases and J by 7 bases; unmatched bases: 10. Germline assignment: CDR1 SNHLY and CDR2 FYNNEI. The CDR3 consists of 17 residues.

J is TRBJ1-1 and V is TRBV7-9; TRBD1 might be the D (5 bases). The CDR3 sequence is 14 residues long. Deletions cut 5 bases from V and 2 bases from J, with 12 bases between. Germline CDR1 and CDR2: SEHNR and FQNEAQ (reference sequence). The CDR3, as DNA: TGTGCCAGCAGCCTAAAAAGGGGAAACACTGAAGCTTTCTTT. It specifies CASSLKRGNTEAFF.

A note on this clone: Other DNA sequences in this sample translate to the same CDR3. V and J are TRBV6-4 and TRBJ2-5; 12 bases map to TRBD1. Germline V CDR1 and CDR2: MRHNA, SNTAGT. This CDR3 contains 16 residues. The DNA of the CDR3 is TGTGCTAGCGGATACCGGGACAGGGGGCGGGAAGAGACCCAGTACTTC. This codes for CASGYRDRGREETQYF.

This chain's CDR3 is CASSPPGLGYEQYF. The DNA of the CDR3 is TGTGCCAGCAGCCCGCCGGGACTAGGGTACGAGCAGTACTTC. V gene TRBV7-2 combines with J gene TRBJ2-7; 8 nucleotides agree with TRBD2. The CDR3 length is 14 residues. CDR1 is SGHTA and CDR2 is FQGNSA in the germline V gene. The ends lost 5 bases at V and 4 bases at J; junction bases unmatched: 7.

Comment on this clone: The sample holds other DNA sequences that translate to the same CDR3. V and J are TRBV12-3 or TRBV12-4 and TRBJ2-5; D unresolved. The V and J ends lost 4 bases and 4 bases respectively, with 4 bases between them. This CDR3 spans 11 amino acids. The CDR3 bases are TGTGCCAGCAGTTCCGGAGAGACCCAGTACTTC. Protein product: CASSSGETQYF.

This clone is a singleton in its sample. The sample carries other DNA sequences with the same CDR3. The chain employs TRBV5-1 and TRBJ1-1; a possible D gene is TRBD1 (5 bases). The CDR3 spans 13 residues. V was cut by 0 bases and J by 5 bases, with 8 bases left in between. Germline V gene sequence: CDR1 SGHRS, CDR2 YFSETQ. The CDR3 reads CASSLEGRTEAFF. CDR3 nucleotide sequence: TGCGCCAGCAGCTTGGAGGGGAGGACTGAAGCTTTCTTT.

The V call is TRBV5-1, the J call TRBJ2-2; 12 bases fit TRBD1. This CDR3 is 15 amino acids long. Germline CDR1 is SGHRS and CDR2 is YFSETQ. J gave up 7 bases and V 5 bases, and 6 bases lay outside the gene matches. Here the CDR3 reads CASSSGTGGVGELFF. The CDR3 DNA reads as TGCGCCAGCAGTTCGGGGACAGGGGGCGTCGGGGAGCTGTTTTTT.

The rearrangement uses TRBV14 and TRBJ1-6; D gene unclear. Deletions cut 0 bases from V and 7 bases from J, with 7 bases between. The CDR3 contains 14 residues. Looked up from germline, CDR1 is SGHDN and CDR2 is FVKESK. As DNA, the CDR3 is TGTGCCAGCAGCCAAGATGCAGGAAATTCACCCCTCCACTTT. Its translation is CASSQDAGNSPLHF. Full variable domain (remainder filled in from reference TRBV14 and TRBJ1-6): EAGVTQFPSHSVIEKGQTVTLRCDPISGHDNLYWYRRVMGKEIKFLLHFVKESKQDESGMPNNRFLAERTGGTYSTLKVQPAELEDSGVYFCASSQDAGNSPLHFGNGTRLTVT.

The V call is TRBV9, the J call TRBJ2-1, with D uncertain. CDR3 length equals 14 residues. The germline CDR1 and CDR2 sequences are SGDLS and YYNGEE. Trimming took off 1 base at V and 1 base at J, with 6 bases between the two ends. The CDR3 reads CASSVSPSYNEQFF. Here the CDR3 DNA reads TGTGCCAGCAGCGTAAGCCCTTCCTACAATGAGCAGTTCTTC.

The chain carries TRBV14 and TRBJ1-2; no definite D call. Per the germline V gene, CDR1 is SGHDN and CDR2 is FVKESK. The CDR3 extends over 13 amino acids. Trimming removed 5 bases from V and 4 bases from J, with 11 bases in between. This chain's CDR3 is CASSATDLYGYTF. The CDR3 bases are TGTGCCAGCAGCGCTACAGATCTCTATGGCTACACCTTC.

The CDR3 region is CAISAEGRKGNTIYF. The CDR3 nucleotides are TGTGCCATCAGTGCCGAGGGGAGGAAGGGAAACACCATATATTTT. The rearrangement links TRBV10-3 to TRBJ1-3; weak D call: TRBD1 (5 bases). Germline V gene sequence: CDR1 ENHRY, CDR2 SYGVKD. V was shortened by 4 bases and J by 4 bases, with 14 bases between the two germline ends. This CDR3 contains 15 residues.

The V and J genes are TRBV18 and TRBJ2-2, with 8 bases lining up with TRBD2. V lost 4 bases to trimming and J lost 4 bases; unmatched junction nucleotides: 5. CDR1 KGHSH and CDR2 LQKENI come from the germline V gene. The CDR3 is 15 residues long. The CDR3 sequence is CASSLGLASTGELFF. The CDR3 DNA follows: TGTGCCAGCTCACTCGGACTAGCCTCCACCGGGGAGCTGTTTTTT.

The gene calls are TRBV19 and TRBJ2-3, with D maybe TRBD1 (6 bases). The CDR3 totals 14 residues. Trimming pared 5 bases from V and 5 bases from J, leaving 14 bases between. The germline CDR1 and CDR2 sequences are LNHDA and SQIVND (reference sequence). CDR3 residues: CASSWQGTGDTQYF. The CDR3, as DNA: TGTGCCAGTAGTTGGCAGGGGACGGGAGATACGCAGTATTTT.

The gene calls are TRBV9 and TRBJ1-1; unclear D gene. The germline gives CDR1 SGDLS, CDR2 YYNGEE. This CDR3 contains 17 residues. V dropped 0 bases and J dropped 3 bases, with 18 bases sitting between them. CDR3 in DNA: TGTGCCAGCAGCGTAGGAGGTAGGCCCAATAGGTACACTGAAGCTTTCTTT. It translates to CASSVGGRPNRYTEAFF.

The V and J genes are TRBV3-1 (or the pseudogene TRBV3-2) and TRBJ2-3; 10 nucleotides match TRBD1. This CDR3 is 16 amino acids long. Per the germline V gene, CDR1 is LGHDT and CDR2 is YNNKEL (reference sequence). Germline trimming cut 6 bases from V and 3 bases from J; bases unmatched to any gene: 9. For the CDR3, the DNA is TGTGCCAGCAGGAGGTGGGACAGGGGTGAAACAGATACGCAGTATTTT. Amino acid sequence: CASRRWDRGETDTQYF.

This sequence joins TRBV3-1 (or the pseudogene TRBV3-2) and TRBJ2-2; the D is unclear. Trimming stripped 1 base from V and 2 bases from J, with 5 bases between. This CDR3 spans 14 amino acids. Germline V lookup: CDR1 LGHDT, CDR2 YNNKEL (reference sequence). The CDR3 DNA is TGTGCCAGCAGCCAAGGACTTAACACCGGGGAGCTGTTTTTT. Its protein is CASSQGLNTGELFF.